This TCR beta chain was profiled in a study of T cell responses to AZD1222 COVID-19 vaccine. CDR3 length equals 13 residues. Germline CDR1 reads SGHKS; CDR2 reads YYEKEE (reference sequence). V lost 4 bases and J lost 1, with 9 bases in between. Assay: immunoSEQ multiplex PCR; the TCRdb copy retains only in-frame clones and omits some. The sample yields 150,000 to 200,000 clones, around nine tenths seen once. Specimen: peripheral blood, collected on day 0 of AZD1222 vaccination. This sequence originates from an adult in good health. The chain has TRBV5-5 and TRBJ2-7; a weak D match, TRBD1 (5 bases). The CDR3 protein is CASSVDRSYEQYF. In DNA, the CDR3 is TGTGCCAGCAGCGTAGACAGATCCTACGAGCAGTACTTC.